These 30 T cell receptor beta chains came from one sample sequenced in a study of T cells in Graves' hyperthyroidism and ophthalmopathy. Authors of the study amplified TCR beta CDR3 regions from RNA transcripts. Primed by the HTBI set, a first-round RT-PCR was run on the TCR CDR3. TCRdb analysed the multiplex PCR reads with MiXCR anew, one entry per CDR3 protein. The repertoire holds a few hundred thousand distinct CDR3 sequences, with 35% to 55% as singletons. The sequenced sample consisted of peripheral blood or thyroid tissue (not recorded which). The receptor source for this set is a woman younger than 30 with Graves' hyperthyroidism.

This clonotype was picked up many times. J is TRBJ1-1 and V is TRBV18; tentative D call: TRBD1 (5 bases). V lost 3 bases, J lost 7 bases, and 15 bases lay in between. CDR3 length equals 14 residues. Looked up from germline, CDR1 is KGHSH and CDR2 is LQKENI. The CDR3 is CASSPRRVVGEAFF. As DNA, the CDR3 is TGTGCCAGCTCACCTCGCAGGGTTGTTGGTGAAGCTTTCTTT.

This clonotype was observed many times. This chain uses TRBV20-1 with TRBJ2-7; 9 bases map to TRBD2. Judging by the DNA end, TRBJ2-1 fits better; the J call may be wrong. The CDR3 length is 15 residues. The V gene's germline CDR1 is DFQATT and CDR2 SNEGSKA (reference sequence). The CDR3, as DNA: TGCAGTGCTAGCTTCATAGCGGGGGCGCCTGATGAGCAGTTCTTC. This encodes CSASFIAGAPDEQFF.

This chain's CDR3 is CATSRGPGGGYTF. The DNA of the CDR3 is TGTGCCACCAGCAGGGGCCCGGGAGGTGGCTACACCTTC. This chain joins TRBV15 and TRBJ1-2, with D unclear. V gave up 3 bases and J gave up 7 bases, with 12 bases separating them. Germline CDR1 and CDR2: LNHNV and YYDKDF (reference sequence). CDR3 length: 13 residues.

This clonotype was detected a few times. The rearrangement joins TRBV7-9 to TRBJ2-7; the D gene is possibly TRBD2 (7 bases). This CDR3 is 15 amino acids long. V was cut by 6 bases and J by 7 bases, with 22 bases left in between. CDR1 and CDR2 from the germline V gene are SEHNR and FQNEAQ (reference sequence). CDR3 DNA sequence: TGTGCCAGCAGAACAAGGGGGGGGCTAGCTTCTGAGCAGTACTTC. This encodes CASRTRGGLASEQYF. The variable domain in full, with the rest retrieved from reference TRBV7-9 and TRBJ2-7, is DTGVSQNPRHKITKRGQNVTFRCDPISEHNRLYWYRQTLGQGPEFLTYFQNEAQLEKSRLLSDRFSAERPKGSFSTLEIQRTEQGDSAMYLCASRTRGGLASEQYFGPGTRLTVT.

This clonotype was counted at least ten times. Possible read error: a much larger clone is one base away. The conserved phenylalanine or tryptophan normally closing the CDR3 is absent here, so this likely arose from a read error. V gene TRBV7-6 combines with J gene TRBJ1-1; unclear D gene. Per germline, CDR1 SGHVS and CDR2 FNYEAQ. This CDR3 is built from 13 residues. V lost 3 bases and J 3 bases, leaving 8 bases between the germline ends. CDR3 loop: CASSFRQDTEAFS. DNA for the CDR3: TGTGCCAGCAGCTTCAGACAAGACACTGAAGCTTTCTCT.

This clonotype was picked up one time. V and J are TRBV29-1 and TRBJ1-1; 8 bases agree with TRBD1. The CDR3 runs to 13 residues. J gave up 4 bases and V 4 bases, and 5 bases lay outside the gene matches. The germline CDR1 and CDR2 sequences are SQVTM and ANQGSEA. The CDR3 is CSVAKGQGTEAFF. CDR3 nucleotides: TGCAGCGTTGCAAAAGGACAGGGCACTGAAGCTTTCTTT.

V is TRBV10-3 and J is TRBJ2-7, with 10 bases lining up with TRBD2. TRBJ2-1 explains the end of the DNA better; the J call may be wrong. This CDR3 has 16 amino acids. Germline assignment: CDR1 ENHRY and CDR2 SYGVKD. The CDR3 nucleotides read TGTGCCATCAGTGCCGTCCCTAGCGGGAGTGTGGCTGAGCAGTTCTTC. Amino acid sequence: CAISAVPSGSVAEQFF.

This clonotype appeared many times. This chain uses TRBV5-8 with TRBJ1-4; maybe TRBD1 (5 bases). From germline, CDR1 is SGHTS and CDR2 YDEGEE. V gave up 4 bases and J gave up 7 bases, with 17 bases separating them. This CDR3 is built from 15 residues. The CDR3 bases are TGTGCCAGCAGCCAGGGCCCCCTTGTAGGTGAAAAACTGTTTTTT. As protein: CASSQGPLVGEKLFF.

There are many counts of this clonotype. The CDR3 nucleotides read TGTGCCAGCAATGACCAACGAAACACCATATATTTT. It codes for CASNDQRNTIYF. The V call is TRBV6-6, the J call TRBJ1-3; D remains ambiguous. V was trimmed by 7 bases and J by 5 bases, leaving 9 bases between them. The CDR3 runs to 12 residues. Germline CDR1 and CDR2: MNHNY and SVGAGI (reference sequence).

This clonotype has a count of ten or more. The DNA of the CDR3 is TGTGCCAGTACCACACAATGGGGGTTCGGCAATCAGCCCCAGCATTTT. It is translated as CASTTQWGFGNQPQHF. The J gene is TRBJ1-5, the V gene TRBV19; perhaps TRBD1 as D (5 bases). V shed 7 bases and J shed 2 bases, with 18 bases lying between them. CDR3 length: 16 amino acids. Germline loops: CDR1 LNHDA, CDR2 SQIVND (reference sequence).

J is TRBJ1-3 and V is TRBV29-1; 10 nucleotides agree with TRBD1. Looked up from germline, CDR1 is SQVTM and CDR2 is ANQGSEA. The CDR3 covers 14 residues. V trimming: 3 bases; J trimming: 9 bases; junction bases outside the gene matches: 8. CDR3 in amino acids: CSVEAIDRGRTIYF. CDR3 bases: TGCAGCGTTGAGGCGATTGACAGGGGGCGCACCATATATTTT.

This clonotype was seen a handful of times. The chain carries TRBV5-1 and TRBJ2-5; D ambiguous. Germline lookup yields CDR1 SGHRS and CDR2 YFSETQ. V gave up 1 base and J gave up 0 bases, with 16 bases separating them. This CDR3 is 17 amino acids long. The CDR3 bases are TGCGCCAGCAGCTTGTCTTTTCACAGCAAATACCAAGAGACCCAGTACTTC. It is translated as CASSLSFHSKYQETQYF.

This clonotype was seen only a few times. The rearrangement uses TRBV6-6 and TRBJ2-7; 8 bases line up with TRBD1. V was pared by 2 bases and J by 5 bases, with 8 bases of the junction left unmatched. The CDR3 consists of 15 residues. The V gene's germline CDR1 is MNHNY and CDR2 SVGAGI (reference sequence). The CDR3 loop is CASSYPGQGINEQYF. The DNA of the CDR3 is TGTGCCAGCAGTTACCCCGGACAGGGTATCAACGAGCAGTACTTC.

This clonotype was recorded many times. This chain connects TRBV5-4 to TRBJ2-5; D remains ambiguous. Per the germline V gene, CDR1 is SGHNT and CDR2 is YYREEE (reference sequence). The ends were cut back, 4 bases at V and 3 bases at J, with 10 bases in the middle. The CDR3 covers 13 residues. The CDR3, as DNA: TGTGCCAGCAGCCCGAGGTCGGAAGAGACCCAGTACTTC. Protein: CASSPRSEETQYF. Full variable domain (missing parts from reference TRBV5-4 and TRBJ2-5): ETGVTQSPTHLIKTRGQQVTLRCSSQSGHNTVSWYQQALGQGPQFIFQYYREEENGRGNFPPRFSGLQFPNYSSELNVNALELDDSALYLCASSPRSEETQYFGPGTRLLVL.

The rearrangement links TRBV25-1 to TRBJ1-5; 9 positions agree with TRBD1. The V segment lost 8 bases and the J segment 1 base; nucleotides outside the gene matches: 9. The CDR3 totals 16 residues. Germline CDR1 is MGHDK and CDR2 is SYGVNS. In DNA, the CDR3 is TGTGCCAGCCAAGATTGGACAGGGGCAAGCAATCAGCCCCAGCATTTT. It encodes CASQDWTGASNQPQHF.

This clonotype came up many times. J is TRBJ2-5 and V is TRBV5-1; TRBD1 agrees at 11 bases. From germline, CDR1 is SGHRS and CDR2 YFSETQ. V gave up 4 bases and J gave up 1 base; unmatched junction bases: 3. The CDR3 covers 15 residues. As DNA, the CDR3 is TGCGCCAGCAGCGCCGGGACAGGGGGCCAAGAGACCCAGTACTTC. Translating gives CASSAGTGGQETQYF.

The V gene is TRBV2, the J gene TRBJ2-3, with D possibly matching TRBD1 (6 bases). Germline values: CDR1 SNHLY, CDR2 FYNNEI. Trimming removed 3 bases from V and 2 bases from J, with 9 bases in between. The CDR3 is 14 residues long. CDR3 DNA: TGTGCCAGCAGTGATGAGGGGGACACAGATACGCAGTATTTT. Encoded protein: CASSDEGDTDTQYF. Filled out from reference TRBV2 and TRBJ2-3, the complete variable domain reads EPEVTQTPSHQVTQMGQEVILRCVPISNHLYFYWYRQILGQKVEFLVSFYNNEISEKSEIFDDQFSVERPDGSNFTLKIRSTKLEDSAMYFCASSDEGDTDTQYFGPGTRLTVL.

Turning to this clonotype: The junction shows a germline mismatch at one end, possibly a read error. For the CDR3, the DNA is TGCAGTGCGAGCGGACAGGGCTGGCGTTTT. Translation gives CSASGQGWRF. The chain employs TRBV20-1 and TRBJ1-5, with 8 bases aligning to TRBD1. The CDR3 sequence is 10 residues long. CDR1 and CDR2 from the germline V gene are DFQATT and SNEGSKA (reference sequence).

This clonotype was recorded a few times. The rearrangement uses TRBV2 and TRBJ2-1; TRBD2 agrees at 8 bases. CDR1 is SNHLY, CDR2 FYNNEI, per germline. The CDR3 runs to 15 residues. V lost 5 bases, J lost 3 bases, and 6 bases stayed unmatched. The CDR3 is CASSPFGRDYNEQFF. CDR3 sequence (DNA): TGTGCCAGCAGTCCTTTCGGGAGGGACTACAATGAGCAGTTCTTC.

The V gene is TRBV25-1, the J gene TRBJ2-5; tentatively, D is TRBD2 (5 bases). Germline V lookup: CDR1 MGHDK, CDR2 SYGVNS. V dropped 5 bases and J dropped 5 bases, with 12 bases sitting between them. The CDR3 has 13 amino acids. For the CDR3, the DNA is TGTGCCAGCAGTCTGGAGGATCTGGAGACCCAGTACTTC. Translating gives CASSLEDLETQYF. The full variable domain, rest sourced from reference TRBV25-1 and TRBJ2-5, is EADIYQTPRYLVIGTGKKITLECSQTMGHDKMYWYQQDPGMELHLIHYSYGVNSTEKGDLSSESTVSRIRTEHFPLTLESARPSHTSQYLCASSLEDLETQYFGPGTRLLVL.

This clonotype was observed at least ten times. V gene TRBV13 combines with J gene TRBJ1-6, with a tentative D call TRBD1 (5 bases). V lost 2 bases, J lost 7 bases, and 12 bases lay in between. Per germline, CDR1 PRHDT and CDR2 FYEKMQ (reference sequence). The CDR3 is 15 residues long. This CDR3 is CASSLRGAQNSPLHF. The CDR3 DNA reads TGTGCCAGCAGCTTACGAGGGGCGCAGAATTCACCCCTCCACTTT.

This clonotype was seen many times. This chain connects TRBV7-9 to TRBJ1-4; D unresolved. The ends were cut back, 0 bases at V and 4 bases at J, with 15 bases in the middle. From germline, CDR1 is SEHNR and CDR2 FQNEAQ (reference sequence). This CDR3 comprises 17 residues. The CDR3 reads CASSLAGGRLDNEKLFF. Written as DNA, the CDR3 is TGTGCCAGCAGCTTAGCGGGCGGCCGGCTAGATAATGAAAAACTGTTTTTT. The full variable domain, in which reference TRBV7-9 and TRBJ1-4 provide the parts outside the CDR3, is DTGVSQNPRHKITKRGQNVTFRCDPISEHNRLYWYRQTLGQGPEFLTYFQNEAQLEKSRLLSDRFSAERPKGSFSTLEIQRTEQGDSAMYLCASSLAGGRLDNEKLFFGSGTQLSVL.

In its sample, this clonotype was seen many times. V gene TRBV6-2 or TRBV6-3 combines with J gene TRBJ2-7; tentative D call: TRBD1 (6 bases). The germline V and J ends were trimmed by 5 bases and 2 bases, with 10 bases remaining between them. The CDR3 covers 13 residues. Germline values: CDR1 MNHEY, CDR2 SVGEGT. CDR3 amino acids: CASSDNRAYEQYF. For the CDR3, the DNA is TGTGCCAGCAGTGACAACAGGGCCTACGAGCAGTACTTC.

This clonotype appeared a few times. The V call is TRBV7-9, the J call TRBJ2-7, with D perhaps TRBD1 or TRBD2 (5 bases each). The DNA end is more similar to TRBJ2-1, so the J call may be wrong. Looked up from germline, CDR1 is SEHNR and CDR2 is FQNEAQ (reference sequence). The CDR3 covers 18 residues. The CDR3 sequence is CASSSPYGRGERYNEQFF. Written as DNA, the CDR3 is TGTGCCAGCAGCTCGCCCTATGGGAGAGGGGAGCGGTACAATGAGCAGTTCTTC.

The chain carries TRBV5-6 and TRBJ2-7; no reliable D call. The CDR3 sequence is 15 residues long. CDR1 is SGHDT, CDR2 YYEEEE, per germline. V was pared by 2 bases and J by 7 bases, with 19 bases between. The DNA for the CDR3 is TGTGCCAGCAGCTTTTACTATGTTCGTCTAAATGAGCAGTACTTC. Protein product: CASSFYYVRLNEQYF.

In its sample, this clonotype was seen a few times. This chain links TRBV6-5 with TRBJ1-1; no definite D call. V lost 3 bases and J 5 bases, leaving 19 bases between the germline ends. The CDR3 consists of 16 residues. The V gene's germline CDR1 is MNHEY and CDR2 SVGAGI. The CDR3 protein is CASSYSQTARVTEAFF. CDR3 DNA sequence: TGTGCCAGCAGTTATTCCCAGACGGCCCGTGTAACTGAAGCTTTCTTT.

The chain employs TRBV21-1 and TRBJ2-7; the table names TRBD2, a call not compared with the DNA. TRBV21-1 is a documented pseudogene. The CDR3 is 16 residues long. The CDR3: CASSLLAEWTFYEQYF. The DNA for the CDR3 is TGTGCCAGCAGCTTACTAGCGGAATGGACCTTCTACGAGCAGTACTTC.

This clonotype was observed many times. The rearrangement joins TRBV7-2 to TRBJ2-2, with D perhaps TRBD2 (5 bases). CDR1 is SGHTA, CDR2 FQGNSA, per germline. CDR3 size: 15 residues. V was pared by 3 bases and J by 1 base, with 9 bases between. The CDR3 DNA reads TGTGCCAGCAGCTTCGACGGGGTGAACACCGGGGAGCTGTTTTTT. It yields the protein CASSFDGVNTGELFF.

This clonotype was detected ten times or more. The CDR3: CSARAGTPKRGYTF. CDR3 coding DNA: TGCAGTGCTAGAGCCGGGACCCCCAAGCGCGGCTACACCTTC. The gene calls are TRBV20-1 and TRBJ1-2; D may be TRBD1 (5 bases). This CDR3 is 14 amino acids long. Germline V lookup: CDR1 DFQATT, CDR2 SNEGSKA (reference sequence). Trimming took off 1 base at V and 8 bases at J, with 17 bases between the two ends.

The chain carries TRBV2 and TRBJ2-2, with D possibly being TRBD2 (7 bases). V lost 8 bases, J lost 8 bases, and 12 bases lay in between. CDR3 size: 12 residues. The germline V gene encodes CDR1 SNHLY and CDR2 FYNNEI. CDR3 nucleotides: TGTGCCAGCGAGGGGGGGCCAGGGGAGCTGTTTTTT. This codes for CASEGGPGELFF.